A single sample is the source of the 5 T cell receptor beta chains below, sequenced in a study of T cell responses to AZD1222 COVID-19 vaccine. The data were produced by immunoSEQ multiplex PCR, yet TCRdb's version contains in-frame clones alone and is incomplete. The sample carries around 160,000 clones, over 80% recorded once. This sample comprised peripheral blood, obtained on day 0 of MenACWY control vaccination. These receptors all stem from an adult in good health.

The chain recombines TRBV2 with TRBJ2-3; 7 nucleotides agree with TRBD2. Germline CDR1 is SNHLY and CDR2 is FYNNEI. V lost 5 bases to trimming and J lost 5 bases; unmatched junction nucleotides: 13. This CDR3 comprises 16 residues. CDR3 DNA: TGTGCCAGCAGTAAAGAGCGGGGTGAAACGGGAGATACGCAGTATTTT. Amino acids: CASSKERGETGDTQYF.

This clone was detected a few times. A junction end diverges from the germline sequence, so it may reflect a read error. CDR3 nucleotides: TGTGCCACTCACCTTGGAGGGTCCTCCAACGAGCAGTACTTC. This sequence encodes CATHLGGSSNEQYF. The V and J genes are TRBV2 and TRBJ2-7; D may be TRBD2 (6 bases). The V gene's germline CDR1 is SNHLY and CDR2 FYNNEI. The CDR3 is 14 residues long.

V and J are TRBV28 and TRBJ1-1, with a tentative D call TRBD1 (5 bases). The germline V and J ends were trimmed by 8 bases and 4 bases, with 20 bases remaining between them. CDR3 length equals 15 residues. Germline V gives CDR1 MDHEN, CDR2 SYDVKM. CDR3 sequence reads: CASALLTGGSTEAFF. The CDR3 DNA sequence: TGTGCCAGCGCTCTTCTCACCGGGGGATCCACTGAAGCTTTCTTT.

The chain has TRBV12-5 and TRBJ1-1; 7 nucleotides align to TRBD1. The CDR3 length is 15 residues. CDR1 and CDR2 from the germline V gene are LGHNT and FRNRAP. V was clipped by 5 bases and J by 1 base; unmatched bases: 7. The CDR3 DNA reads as TGTGCTAGTGGTCGTCAGGGGGGGTCGAACACTGAAGCTTTCTTT. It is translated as CASGRQGGSNTEAFF.

As DNA, the CDR3 is TGTGCCAGCAGCTTAGCCGGGACTAACTATGGCTACACCTTC. As protein: CASSLAGTNYGYTF. The chain couples TRBV7-8 to TRBJ1-2, with D hard to call. CDR1 and CDR2 (germline): SGHVS, FQNEAQ. Trimming removed 0 bases at V and 0 bases at J, with 5 bases between. CDR3 length equals 14 residues.